What follows describes a single TCR beta chain. As yet, its antigen is unknown. The conserved final phenylalanine or tryptophan is absent from the CDR3, which likely points to a read error. This entry belongs to a study of tumor-infiltrating lymphocytes in primary liver carcinoma. Background on the study: The five patients, who were men and women, ranged in age from 30 to 69 years. Measuring about 4.2 to 11 cm across, the tumors were staged as T1-T3 N0M0.

V was pared by 6 bases and J by 10 bases, with 20 bases between. CDR3 length equals 14 residues. In germline, CDR1 is SGHRS, CDR2 YFSETQ. Synthesis of TCR beta cDNA was carried out from approximately 470 ng total RNA with a constant-region primer. Modified slightly, ARM-PCR produced TCR beta libraries over three nested multiplex PCR rounds. For roughly 10 cycles apiece, the opening two PCR rounds ran with TRBV1-TRBV30 forward primers and a C-beta reverse primer. TCRdb re-derived calls from the multiplex PCR reads in MiXCR, one entry per CDR3 protein. The table records about 120,000 distinct CDR3 sequences, about two thirds of them present only once. Notes on the study in general: The overlap of tumor-adjacent and tumor-blood pairs was smaller than that of tumor region pairs. Tumor top-250-clone fractions significantly exceeded those of blood (p = 0.039).

Co-extraction of RNA and DNA was performed on about 19-32 mg of unsorted bulk tissue. The sequencing input was tumor-adjacent normal liver tissue. The chain recombines TRBV5-1 with TRBJ2-1, with TRBD2 as a possible D gene (7 bases). This TCR was recovered from a woman aged 55-70 years with primary liver carcinoma and hepatitis B virus infection. Here the CDR3 DNA reads TGCGCCAGCACCCACGAGGGGGGGGCGTGGGAGCAGTTCTCC. The encoded protein is CASTHEGGAWEQFS.